Listed below are T cell receptor beta chains from one sample, sequenced in a study of T-cell memory formation after mild COVID-19. TCRdb independently ran MiXCR on the 5' RACE reads; one entry per CDR3 protein. The data contain fewer than 450,000 distinct CDR3 sequences, roughly 20% of them singletons. Material for sequencing was PBMCs or a T cell subset sorted from them (not recorded which). These receptors were obtained from an adult woman who had mild COVID-19 (a few samples of this study predate the infection). Cell type and time point are not known. Both conserved end residues are part of each CDR3. A D gene is named only where the DNA matches it firmly. The size field is filled for only some rows; it gives once, few, many or a size class.

TRBJ2-5	few	TRBD2	TRBV9	CASSVVGGGASQETQYF	TGTGCCAGCAGCGTAGTTGGCGGGGGGGCCTCCCAAGAGACCCAGTACTTC
TRBJ2-2	NA	NA	TRBV12-3/TRBV12-4	CASSLTAGELFF	TGTGCCAGCAGTTTGACGGCCGGGGAGCTGTTTTTT
TRBJ2-7	NA	TRBD2	TRBV19	CASRELAGSEQYF	TGTGCCAGTAGAGAACTAGCGGGAAGCGAGCAGTACTTC
TRBJ2-3	NA	TRBD2	TRBV14	CASSQVGGRMTDTQYF	TGTGCCAGCAGCCAAGTTGGCGGGAGAATGACAGATACGCAGTATTTT
TRBJ2-7	many	NA	TRBV5-1	CASSPGNPVYEQYF	TGCGCCAGCAGCCCGGGAAATCCCGTATACGAGCAGTACTTC
TRBJ1-2	many	TRBD1	TRBV27	CASSPATGSPLYGYTF	TGTGCCAGCAGTCCCGCGACAGGGAGCCCACTCTATGGCTACACCTTC
TRBJ2-2	few	NA	TRBV4-3	CASSRQGSRKANTGELFF	TGCGCCAGCAGCCGGCAGGGCTCACGAAAAGCGAACACCGGGGAGCTGTTTTTT
TRBJ2-7	NA	NA	TRBV18	CASSPVGPTSYEQYF	TGTGCCAGCTCACCTGTGGGTCCCACCTCCTACGAGCAGTACTTC
TRBJ2-7	NA	TRBD1	TRBV27	CASSSKGQTYEQYF	TGTGCCAGCAGTTCAAAGGGACAGACCTACGAGCAGTACTTC
TRBJ2-7	few	TRBD2	TRBV18	CASSPRERGEHEQYF	TGTGCCAGCTCACCACGAGAGCGGGGGGAACACGAGCAGTACTTC
TRBJ2-1	NA	NA	TRBV4-1	CASSQPLAPLAEQFF	TGCGCCAGCAGCCAGCCTTTAGCCCCGTTGGCTGAGCAGTTCTTC
TRBJ2-3	few	NA	TRBV7-3	CASSHDYGGMGTDTQYF	TGTGCCAGCAGCCACGACTACGGCGGGATGGGCACAGATACGCAGTATTTT
TRBJ2-3	few	NA	TRBV9	CASSVGASGTDTQYF	TGTGCCAGCAGCGTAGGGGCGTCCGGCACAGATACGCAGTATTTT
TRBJ1-1	few	NA	TRBV7-9	CASSVGGPEAFF	TGTGCCAGTTCGGTAGGGGGACCTGAAGCTTTCTTT
TRBJ1-4	few	NA	TRBV7-2	CASRNREANEKLFF	TGTGCCAGCAGGAACAGGGAGGCTAATGAAAAACTGTTTTTT
TRBJ1-5	many	NA	TRBV20-1	CSARVVGSNQPQHF	TGCAGTGCTAGAGTGGTTGGGAGCAATCAGCCCCAGCATTTT
TRBJ2-3	few	NA	TRBV9	CASSVGPRGQGGADTQYF	TGTGCCAGCAGCGTAGGTCCCCGTGGGCAGGGCGGGGCAGATACGCAGTATTTT
TRBJ2-3	few	TRBD2	TRBV5-1	CASSSYKTSGVLDTQYF	TGCGCCAGCAGCTCCTACAAGACTAGCGGTGTCTTGGATACGCAGTATTTT
TRBJ1-6	NA	NA	TRBV4-3	CASSQEVESSPLHF	TGCGCCAGCAGCCAAGAAGTGGAAAGTTCACCCCTCCACTTT
TRBJ1-5	few	NA	TRBV6-1	CASSDRTSQPQHF	TGTGCCAGCAGTGACCGGACAAGTCAGCCCCAGCATTTT
TRBJ2-3	few	TRBD2	TRBV6-6	CASRGRGLAGVGTDTQYF	TGTGCCAGCAGAGGCAGGGGACTAGCGGGAGTTGGGACAGATACGCAGTATTTT
TRBJ1-6	NA	NA	TRBV7-9	CASISLAAESWIDNSPLHF	TGTGCCAGCATCTCACTAGCGGCAGAAAGTTGGATCGATAATTCACCCCTCCACTTT
TRBJ2-1	NA	TRBD2	TRBV11-2	CASSLRDYPFDEQFF	TGTGCCAGCAGCTTGAGGGACTATCCCTTCGATGAGCAGTTCTTC
TRBJ1-2	NA	TRBD1	TRBV24-1	CATSDPQGSGYGYTF	TGTGCCACCAGTGATCCACAGGGGTCCGGCTATGGCTACACCTTC
TRBJ2-2	few	TRBD1	TRBV18	CASSPGQASNTGELFF	TGTGCCAGCTCACCCGGACAGGCCTCGAACACCGGGGAGCTGTTTTTT
TRBJ2-7	few	NA	TRBV7-9	CASTVGYEQYF	TGTGCCAGCACGGTAGGGTACGAGCAGTACTTC
TRBJ2-7	many	NA	TRBV7-9	CASSPGVQGYEEQYF	TGTGCCAGCAGCCCGGGGGTGCAGGGTTATGAGGAGCAGTACTTC
TRBJ1-1	NA	TRBD1	TRBV24-1	CATRGQGETEAFF	TGTGCCACCAGGGGACAGGGGGAAACTGAAGCTTTCTTT
TRBJ1-1	few	TRBD1	TRBV7-9	CASSSQGTVFWNTEAFF	TGTGCCAGCAGCTCCCAGGGGACAGTTTTTTGGAACACTGAAGCTTTCTTT
TRBJ2-5	NA	NA	TRBV7-9	CASSLGPGRMETQYF	TGTGCCAGCAGCTTAGGGCCGGGGCGGATGGAGACCCAGTACTTC
TRBJ2-2	NA	NA	TRBV20-1	CSATAHRNTGELFF	TGCAGTGCTACTGCACACCGGAACACCGGGGAGCTGTTTTTT
TRBJ2-1	NA	NA	TRBV5-6	CASSLRFGSPNNEQFF	TGTGCCAGCAGCTTGAGGTTCGGGTCTCCAAACAATGAGCAGTTCTTC
TRBJ1-1	NA	NA	TRBV29-1	CSALFGQPNTEAFF	TGCAGCGCCCTTTTTGGGCAGCCGAACACTGAAGCTTTCTTT
TRBJ2-1	NA	NA	TRBV29-1	CSVLSGTSGQFF	TGCAGCGTTTTGAGCGGCACGTCCGGGCAGTTCTTC
TRBJ2-7	few	NA	TRBV23-1	CASSQGGLRAYEQYF	TGCGCCAGCAGTCAAGGCGGCTTACGGGCCTACGAGCAGTACTTC
TRBJ2-1	NA	NA	TRBV19	CASSIDEGVPYNEQFF	TGTGCCAGTAGTATAGATGAGGGGGTCCCCTACAATGAGCAGTTCTTC
TRBJ2-7	once	NA	TRBV30	CAWSDPGVGPQYF	TGTGCCTGGAGCGACCCCGGGGTAGGCCCGCAGTACTTC
TRBJ2-7	few	NA	TRBV5-5	CASSWGVGDYEQYF	TGTGCCAGCAGCTGGGGAGTCGGGGACTACGAGCAGTACTTC
TRBJ1-2	once	NA	TRBV6-1	CASSEALWGGTYGYTF	TGTGCCAGCAGTGAAGCGCTATGGGGAGGGACCTATGGCTACACCTTC
TRBJ2-7	NA	TRBD2	TRBV6-5	CASSYSSGGAYEQYF	TGTGCCAGCAGTTACTCCAGCGGGGGGGCTTACGAGCAGTACTTC
TRBJ2-1	few	NA	TRBV20-1	CSARGALDNEQFF	TGCAGTGCCCGAGGCGCGCTGGACAATGAGCAGTTCTTC
TRBJ2-5	NA	NA	TRBV5-1	CASTGGGAGETQYF	TGCGCCAGCACCGGTGGGGGGGCAGGAGAGACCCAGTACTTC
TRBJ2-7	NA	NA	TRBV7-7	CASSLAPSAEQYF	TGTGCTAGCAGCTTAGCACCTAGCGCCGAGCAGTACTTC